This T cell receptor (beta chain) was recovered during a study of spatial heterogeneity in lung cancer. Study-level information: The library had UMIs, and each TCR and UMI pair averaged more than ten raw reads.

The time point is: sample taken at primary tumor resection. There were roughly 72 donors, all of them untreated patients with early-stage non-small cell lung cancer. Tumor, nontumor lung or frozen PBMC supplied whole RNA, sequenced without sorting. TCRdb independently ran MiXCR on the 5' RACE reads; one entry per CDR3 protein. The profile shows 60,000 to 90,000 distinct CDR3 sequences, roughly 8% of them singletons. CDR1 SNHLY and CDR2 FYNNEI come from the germline V gene. This CDR3 region has 14 residues. Trimming pared 9 bases from V and 8 bases from J, leaving 20 bases between. In this sample, this clonotype turned up many times.

This TCR was sampled from a male donor with early-stage non-small cell lung cancer. This chain links TRBV2 with TRBJ2-1; tentatively, D is TRBD1 (6 bases). The material sequenced was PBMCs, taken at surgery. The CDR3 sequence is CASRGTGTIHEQFF. The CDR3 DNA reads TGTGCCAGTAGGGGAACCGGGACAATCCATGAGCAGTTCTTC.